A selection of T cell receptor beta chains follows, all from one sample in a study of PD-1 blockade in classical Hodgkin lymphoma. Here immunoSEQ multiplex PCR was the method, and the copy in TCRdb shows in-frame clones only, minus some. The sample has more than 140,000 clones; 78% are singletons. Specimen: peripheral blood mononuclear cells (PBMCs), collected before the second cycle of nivolumab. The receptors were sampled from a human donor with classical Hodgkin lymphoma. Both conserved end residues are part of each CDR3. The order of the fields is V gene, D gene, J gene, clone size, CDR3 DNA, CDR3 protein. A D gene is named only where the DNA matches it firmly. The listing skips clone size in some rows; elsewhere it reads once, few, many or a size class.

V gene: TRBV7-9; D gene: .; J gene: TRBJ1-6; clone size: .; CDR3 DNA: TGTGCCAGCAGCTTATCTGGGGATTCACCCCTCCACTTT; CDR3 protein: CASSLSGDSPLHF
V gene: TRBV10-3; D gene: .; J gene: TRBJ1-5; clone size: .; CDR3 DNA: TGTGCCATCAGTGACAGGGAGAATCAGCCCCAGCATTTT; CDR3 protein: CAISDRENQPQHF
V gene: TRBV9; D gene: .; J gene: TRBJ1-3; clone size: .; CDR3 DNA: TGTGCCAGCAGCGTAGGTACAGGTATCTCTGGAAACACCATATATTTT; CDR3 protein: CASSVGTGISGNTIYF
V gene: TRBV19; D gene: .; J gene: TRBJ1-2; clone size: .; CDR3 DNA: TGTGCCAGTAGTATAGAGCGCGACAGCTACTATGGCTACACCTTC; CDR3 protein: CASSIERDSYYGYTF
V gene: TRBV18; D gene: .; J gene: TRBJ2-3; clone size: .; CDR3 DNA: TGTGCCAGCTCAGCAGGACATCGCACAGATACGCAGTATTTT; CDR3 protein: CASSAGHRTDTQYF
V gene: TRBV18; D gene: .; J gene: TRBJ1-2; clone size: .; CDR3 DNA: TGTGCCAGTCGGACTTCAGGGGTGCACTATGGCTACACCTTC; CDR3 protein: CASRTSGVHYGYTF
V gene: TRBV5-6; D gene: TRBD2; J gene: TRBJ2-7; clone size: .; CDR3 DNA: TGTGCCAGCAGATACGGACTAGCGGGACCCTCCTACGAGCAGTACTTC; CDR3 protein: CASRYGLAGPSYEQYF
V gene: TRBV5-5; D gene: .; J gene: TRBJ2-1; clone size: .; CDR3 DNA: TGTGCCAGCAGATTGCTTTGGGGGCAGGGGAATGAGCAGTTCTTC; CDR3 protein: CASRLLWGQGNEQFF
V gene: TRBV2; D gene: .; J gene: TRBJ2-7; clone size: .; CDR3 DNA: TGTGCCAGCAGATTGGCACAGGGAGGGGGCGAGCAGTACTTC; CDR3 protein: CASRLAQGGGEQYF
V gene: TRBV7-9; D gene: .; J gene: TRBJ2-7; clone size: .; CDR3 DNA: TGTGCCAGCAGCTTAGCGGGAGGAGTGTACGAGCAGTACTTC; CDR3 protein: CASSLAGGVYEQYF
V gene: TRBV11-2; D gene: .; J gene: TRBJ2-5; clone size: few; CDR3 DNA: TGTGCCAGCAGCTTAGATCTCGTAGCGGACAACCAAGAGACCCAGTACTTC; CDR3 protein: CASSLDLVADNQETQYF
V gene: TRBV9; D gene: TRBD2; J gene: TRBJ2-7; clone size: many; CDR3 DNA: TGTGCCAGCAGCGTGACGGGAGGGTCCTACGAGCAGTACTTC; CDR3 protein: CASSVTGGSYEQYF
V gene: TRBV18; D gene: TRBD1; J gene: TRBJ1-3; clone size: .; CDR3 DNA: TGTGCCAGCTCACCGGGGACAGCCTCTGGAAACACCATATATTTT; CDR3 protein: CASSPGTASGNTIYF
V gene: TRBV18; D gene: .; J gene: TRBJ1-3; clone size: .; CDR3 DNA: TGTGCCAGCTCACCGAAGCGGCCCTCTGGAAACACCATATATTTT; CDR3 protein: CASSPKRPSGNTIYF
V gene: TRBV9; D gene: .; J gene: TRBJ1-1; clone size: .; CDR3 DNA: TGTGCCAGCAGCGCTGGAGGGGGGAACACTGAAGCTTTCTTT; CDR3 protein: CASSAGGGNTEAFF
V gene: TRBV10-3; D gene: .; J gene: TRBJ2-7; clone size: once; CDR3 DNA: TGTGCCATCAGTGTGGACAGCTACGAGCAGTACTTC; CDR3 protein: CAISVDSYEQYF
V gene: TRBV13; D gene: .; J gene: TRBJ2-3; clone size: .; CDR3 DNA: TGTGCCAGCAGCCCCGAGGCAGGCGATACGCAGTATTTT; CDR3 protein: CASSPEAGDTQYF
V gene: TRBV7-9; D gene: .; J gene: TRBJ2-2; clone size: .; CDR3 DNA: TGTGCCAGCAGCCCCGACTGGAACACCGGGGAGCTGTTTTTT; CDR3 protein: CASSPDWNTGELFF
V gene: TRBV9; D gene: TRBD2; J gene: TRBJ2-1; clone size: .; CDR3 DNA: TGTGCCAGCAGCGTAGGTCTAGCGGGAGGGCCTAACTCCTACAATGAGCAGTTCTTC; CDR3 protein: CASSVGLAGGPNSYNEQFF
V gene: TRBV5-4; D gene: .; J gene: TRBJ2-3; clone size: .; CDR3 DNA: TGTGCCAGCAGCCCCCCGGCAGCGCGGACAGATACGCAGTATTTT; CDR3 protein: CASSPPAARTDTQYF
V gene: TRBV9; D gene: .; J gene: TRBJ1-4; clone size: .; CDR3 DNA: TGTGCCAGCAGCGTGGGCCTTCCTAATGAAAAACTGTTTTTT; CDR3 protein: CASSVGLPNEKLFF
V gene: TRBV9; D gene: TRBD1; J gene: TRBJ1-1; clone size: .; CDR3 DNA: TGTGCCAGCAGCACCGACAGGGCTGGTGAAGCTTTCTTT; CDR3 protein: CASSTDRAGEAFF
V gene: TRBV14; D gene: TRBD2; J gene: TRBJ2-2; clone size: once; CDR3 DNA: TGTGCCAGCACTGGAAGCGGGAGTCAAGTAGGGACCGGGGAGCTGTTTTTT; CDR3 protein: CASTGSGSQVGTGELFF
V gene: TRBV7-9; D gene: .; J gene: TRBJ2-7; clone size: .; CDR3 DNA: TGTGCCAGCAGCATCCCCTATGGGTTAGCGCCTGAGCAGTACTTC; CDR3 protein: CASSIPYGLAPEQYF
V gene: TRBV2; D gene: TRBD1; J gene: TRBJ2-1; clone size: .; CDR3 DNA: TGTGCCAGCAGCCAAGACAGGGTGTCCTACAATGAGCAGTTCTTC; CDR3 protein: CASSQDRVSYNEQFF
V gene: TRBV5-1; D gene: .; J gene: TRBJ1-2; clone size: .; CDR3 DNA: TGCGCCAGCAGGGGGTTGCTAGCTAACTATGGCTACACCTTC; CDR3 protein: CASRGLLANYGYTF
V gene: TRBV5-8; D gene: TRBD1; J gene: TRBJ1-1; clone size: .; CDR3 DNA: TGTGCCAGCAGCTCGACAGGGATGAGCACTGAAGCTTTCTTT; CDR3 protein: CASSSTGMSTEAFF
V gene: TRBV29-1; D gene: TRBD1; J gene: TRBJ2-7; clone size: .; CDR3 DNA: TGCAGCGTTAGTGGACAGGGGGGCGAGCAGTACTTC; CDR3 protein: CSVSGQGGEQYF
V gene: TRBV7-9; D gene: .; J gene: TRBJ1-1; clone size: .; CDR3 DNA: TGTGCCAGCAGCTGGAGGGAGAACACTGAAGCTTTCTTT; CDR3 protein: CASSWRENTEAFF
V gene: TRBV7-2; D gene: .; J gene: TRBJ1-4; clone size: .; CDR3 DNA: TGTGCCAGCAGCTTAGGATTCAGGGAGGCTAATGAAAAACTGTTTTTT; CDR3 protein: CASSLGFREANEKLFF
V gene: TRBV28; D gene: .; J gene: TRBJ2-3; clone size: .; CDR3 DNA: TGTGCCAGCAGCCCGGGTGGTAGCACAGATACGCAGTATTTT; CDR3 protein: CASSPGGSTDTQYF
V gene: TRBV18; D gene: .; J gene: TRBJ2-7; clone size: once; CDR3 DNA: TGTGCCAGCCAGCCGGGACAAGAATTAAACGAGCAGTACTTC; CDR3 protein: CASQPGQELNEQYF
V gene: TRBV7-6; D gene: .; J gene: TRBJ2-7; clone size: .; CDR3 DNA: TGTGCCAGCAGCTTAGCGGATGGAGTCTACGAGCAGTACTTC; CDR3 protein: CASSLADGVYEQYF
V gene: TRBV12-5; D gene: TRBD1; J gene: TRBJ1-2; clone size: .; CDR3 DNA: TGTGCTAGTGGCCGACACAGGGGACAAGACTATGGCTACACCTTC; CDR3 protein: CASGRHRGQDYGYTF
V gene: TRBV7-2; D gene: .; J gene: TRBJ1-1; clone size: once; CDR3 DNA: TGTGCCAGCAGCTTACAGTGGAACACTGAAGCTTTCTTT; CDR3 protein: CASSLQWNTEAFF
V gene: TRBV7-3; D gene: TRBD1; J gene: TRBJ2-3; clone size: few; CDR3 DNA: TGTGCCAGCAGCTCACAGGGGACAGATACGCAGTATTTT; CDR3 protein: CASSSQGTDTQYF
V gene: TRBV19; D gene: TRBD1; J gene: TRBJ1-5; clone size: .; CDR3 DNA: TGTGCCAGTAGTGTCCAGGGGGTAGGGCAGCCCCAGCATTTT; CDR3 protein: CASSVQGVGQPQHF
V gene: TRBV7-9; D gene: .; J gene: TRBJ2-7; clone size: .; CDR3 DNA: TGTGCCAGCAGCCCCCGCGACAGGAAGGGTCCCTACGAGCAGTACTTC; CDR3 protein: CASSPRDRKGPYEQYF
V gene: TRBV7-8; D gene: .; J gene: TRBJ1-3; clone size: .; CDR3 DNA: TGTGCCAGCAGCTTAGGAGGGGGCTCTGGAAACACCATATATTTT; CDR3 protein: CASSLGGGSGNTIYF